This T cell receptor beta chain was profiled in a study of T-cell reconstitution after alpha-beta-depleted transplantation in children. This clonotype was counted only a few times. After removal of 4 bases from V and 2 bases from J, the junction contained 11 bases not matched to a gene. The CDR3 is 16 amino acids. Germline CDR1 and CDR2: SGHRS and YFSETQ. Using unique molecular identifiers, the investigators prepared the TCRbeta library. Each CDR3 protein gets one entry after TCRdb re-called the PCR reads with MiXCR. The sample holds roughly 300,000 distinct CDR3 sequences, about 10% seen once. The sequencing here drew on PBMCs from the stem cell graft donor, taken from the stem cell graft. This sequence was found in a human donor who donated a stem cell graft to a child with SCID. V is TRBV5-1 and J is TRBJ2-7; 8 bases align to TRBD2. CDR3: CASSAVVTGGTYEQYF. Written as DNA, the CDR3 is TGCGCCAGCAGCGCAGTTGTGACGGGGGGGACCTACGAGCAGTACTTC. Using reference TRBV5-1 and TRBJ2-7 for the parts outside the CDR3, the full variable domain is KAGVTQTPRYLIKTRGQQVTLSCSPISGHRSVSWYQQTPGQGLQFLFEYFSETQRNKGNFPGRFSGRQFSNSRSEMNVSTLELGDSALYLCASSAVVTGGTYEQYFGPGTRLTVT.